This paragraph covers one T cell receptor beta chain sequence. The data are from a study of T cell responses to AZD1222 COVID-19 vaccine. Here immunoSEQ multiplex PCR was the method, and the copy in TCRdb shows in-frame clones only, minus some. The repertoire has 150,000 to 200,000 clones, roughly 93% of them found once; the top ten carry 0.9%. Per germline, CDR1 SGHRS and CDR2 YFSETQ. The CDR3 length is 15 residues. J was trimmed by 8 bases and V by 0 bases; bases with no gene match: 8. The origin of this receptor is an adult in good health. This sequence joins TRBV5-1 and TRBJ2-1, with 7 nucleotides matching TRBD2. This material consisted of peripheral blood, taken on day 0 of AZD1222 vaccination. Here the CDR3 DNA reads TGCGCCAGCAGCTTGGGACTAGCCCAGTTCGATGAGCAGTTCTTC. Translated, it gives CASSLGLAQFDEQFF.